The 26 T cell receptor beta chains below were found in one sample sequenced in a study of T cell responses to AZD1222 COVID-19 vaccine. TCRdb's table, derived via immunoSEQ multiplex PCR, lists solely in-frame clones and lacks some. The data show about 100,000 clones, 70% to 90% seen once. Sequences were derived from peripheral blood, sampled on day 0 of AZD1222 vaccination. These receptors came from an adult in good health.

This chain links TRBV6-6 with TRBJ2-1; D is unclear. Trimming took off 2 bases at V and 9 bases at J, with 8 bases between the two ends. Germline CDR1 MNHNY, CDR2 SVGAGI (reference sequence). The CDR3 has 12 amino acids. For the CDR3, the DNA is TGTGCCAGCAGTTACGGGCGACTTGAGCAGTTCTTC. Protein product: CASSYGRLEQFF.

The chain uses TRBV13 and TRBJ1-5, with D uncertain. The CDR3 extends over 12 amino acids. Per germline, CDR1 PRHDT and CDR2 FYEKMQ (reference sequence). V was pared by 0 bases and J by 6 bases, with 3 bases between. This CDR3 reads CASSLGGQPQHF. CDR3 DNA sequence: TGTGCCAGCAGCTTAGGAGGTCAGCCCCAGCATTTT.

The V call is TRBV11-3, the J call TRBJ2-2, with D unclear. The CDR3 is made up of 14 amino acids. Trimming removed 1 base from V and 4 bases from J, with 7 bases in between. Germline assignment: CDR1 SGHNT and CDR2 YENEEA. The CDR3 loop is CASSLGLTTGELFF. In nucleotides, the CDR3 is TGTGCCAGCAGCTTAGGTCTGACCACCGGGGAGCTGTTTTTT.

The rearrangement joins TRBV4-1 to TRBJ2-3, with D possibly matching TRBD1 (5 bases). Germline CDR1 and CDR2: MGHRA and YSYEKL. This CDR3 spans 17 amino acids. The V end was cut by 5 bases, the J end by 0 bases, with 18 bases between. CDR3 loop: CASSYALRQSSTDTQYF. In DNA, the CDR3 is TGCGCCAGCAGCTACGCACTTCGACAGTCCAGCACAGATACGCAGTATTTT.

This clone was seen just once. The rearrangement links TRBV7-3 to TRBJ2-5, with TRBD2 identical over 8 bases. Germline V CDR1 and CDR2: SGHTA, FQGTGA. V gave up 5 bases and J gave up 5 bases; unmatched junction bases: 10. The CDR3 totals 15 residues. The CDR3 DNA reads TGTGCCAGCAGCCCAACCGGGGGGGCCCACGAGACCCAGTACTTC. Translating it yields CASSPTGGAHETQYF.

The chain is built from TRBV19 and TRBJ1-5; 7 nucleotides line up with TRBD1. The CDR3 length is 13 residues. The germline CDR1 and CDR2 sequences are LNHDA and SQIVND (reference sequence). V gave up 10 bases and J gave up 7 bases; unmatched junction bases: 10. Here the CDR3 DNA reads TGTGCCACCAACCAGGGGGGGAGGCAGCCCCAGCATTTT. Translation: CATNQGGRQPQHF.

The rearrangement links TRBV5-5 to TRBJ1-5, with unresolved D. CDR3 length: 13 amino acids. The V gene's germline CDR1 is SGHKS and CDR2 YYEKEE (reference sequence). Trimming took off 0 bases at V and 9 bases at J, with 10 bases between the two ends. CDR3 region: CASSLEASGPQHF. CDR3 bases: TGTGCCAGCAGCTTGGAGGCATCGGGGCCCCAGCATTTT.

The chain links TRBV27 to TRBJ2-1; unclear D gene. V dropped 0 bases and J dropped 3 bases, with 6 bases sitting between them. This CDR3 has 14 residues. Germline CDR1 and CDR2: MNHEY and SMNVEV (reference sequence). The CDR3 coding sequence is TGTGCCAGCAGTTTATCTAGAAGCTACAATGAGCAGTTCTTC. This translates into CASSLSRSYNEQFF.

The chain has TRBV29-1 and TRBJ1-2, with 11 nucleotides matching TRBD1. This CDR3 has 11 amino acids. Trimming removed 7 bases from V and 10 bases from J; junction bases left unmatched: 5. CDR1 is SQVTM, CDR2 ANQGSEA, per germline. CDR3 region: CSAGTGGDYTF. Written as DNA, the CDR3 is TGCAGCGCTGGGACAGGGGGAGACTACACCTTC.

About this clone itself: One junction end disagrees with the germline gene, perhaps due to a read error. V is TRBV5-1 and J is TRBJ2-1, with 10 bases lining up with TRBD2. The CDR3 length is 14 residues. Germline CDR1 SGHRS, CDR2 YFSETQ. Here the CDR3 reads CASSFSSGSNEQFF. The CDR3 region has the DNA TGTGCCAGCAGCTTCTCTAGCGGGAGCAATGAGCAGTTCTTC.

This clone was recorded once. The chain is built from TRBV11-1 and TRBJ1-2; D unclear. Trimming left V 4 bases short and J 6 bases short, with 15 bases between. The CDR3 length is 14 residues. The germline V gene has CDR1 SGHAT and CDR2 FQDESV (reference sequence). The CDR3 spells CASSSLLGWDGYTF. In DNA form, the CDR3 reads TGTGCCAGCAGCTCCCTTTTGGGTTGGGATGGCTACACCTTC. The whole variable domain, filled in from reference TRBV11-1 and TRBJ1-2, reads EAEVAQSPRYKITEKSQAVAFWCDPISGHATLYWYRQILGQGPELLVQFQDESVVDDSQLPKDRFSAERLKGVDSTLKIQPAELGDSAMYLCASSSLLGWDGYTFGSGTRLTVV.

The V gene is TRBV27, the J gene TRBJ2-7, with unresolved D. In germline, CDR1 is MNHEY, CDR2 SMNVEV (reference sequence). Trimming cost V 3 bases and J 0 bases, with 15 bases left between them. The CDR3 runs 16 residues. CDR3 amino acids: CASSFRSRRSSYEQYV. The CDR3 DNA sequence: TGTGCCAGCAGTTTTCGGTCCAGACGAAGCTCCTACGAGCAGTACGTC.

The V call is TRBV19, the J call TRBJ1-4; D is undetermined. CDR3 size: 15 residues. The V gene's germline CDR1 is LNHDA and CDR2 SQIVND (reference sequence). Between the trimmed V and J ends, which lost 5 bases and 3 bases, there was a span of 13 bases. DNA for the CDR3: TGTGCCAGTAGTCTCGGGGAGCTACCTAATGAAAAACTGTTTTTT. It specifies CASSLGELPNEKLFF.

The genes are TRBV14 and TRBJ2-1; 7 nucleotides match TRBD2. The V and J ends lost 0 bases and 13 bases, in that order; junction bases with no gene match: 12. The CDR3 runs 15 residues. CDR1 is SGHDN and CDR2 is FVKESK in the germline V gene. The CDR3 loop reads CASSQELGLAVVQFF. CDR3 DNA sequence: TGTGCCAGCAGCCAAGAGTTAGGGCTAGCGGTCGTTCAGTTCTTC. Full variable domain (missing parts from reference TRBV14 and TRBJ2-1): EAGVTQFPSHSVIEKGQTVTLRCDPISGHDNLYWYRRVMGKEIKFLLHFVKESKQDESGMPNNRFLAERTGGTYSTLKVQPAELEDSGVYFCASSQELGLAVVQFFGPGTRLTVL.

CDR3 in amino acids: CASSQNTGGTGYGYTF. CDR3 nucleotide sequence: TGCGCCAGCAGCCAAAATACAGGGGGCACCGGCTATGGCTACACCTTC. This sequence joins TRBV4-3 and TRBJ1-2, with 9 nucleotides matching TRBD1. The V and J ends lost 2 bases and 4 bases, in that order; junction bases with no gene match: 8. The germline CDR1 and CDR2 sequences are LGHNA and YSLEER. The CDR3 contains 16 residues.

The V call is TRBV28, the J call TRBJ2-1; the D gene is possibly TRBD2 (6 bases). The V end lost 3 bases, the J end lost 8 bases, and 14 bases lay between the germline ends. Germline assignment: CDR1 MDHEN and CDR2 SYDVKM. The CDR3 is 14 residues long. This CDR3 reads CASSLGTSSDEQFF. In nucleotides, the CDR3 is TGTGCCAGCAGTTTGGGTACTAGCTCGGATGAGCAGTTCTTC.

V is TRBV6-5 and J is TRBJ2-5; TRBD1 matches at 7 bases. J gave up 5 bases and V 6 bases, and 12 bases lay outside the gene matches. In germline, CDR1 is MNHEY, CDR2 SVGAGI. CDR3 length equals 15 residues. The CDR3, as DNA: TGTGCCAGCAGATTTCGCCGAGGGGGCGGGGAGACCCAGTACTTC. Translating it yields CASRFRRGGGETQYF.

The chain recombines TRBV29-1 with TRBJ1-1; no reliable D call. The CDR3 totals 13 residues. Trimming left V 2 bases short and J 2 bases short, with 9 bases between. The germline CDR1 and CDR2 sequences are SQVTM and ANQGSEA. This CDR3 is CSVEIMANTEAFF. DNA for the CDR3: TGCAGCGTTGAAATCATGGCTAACACTGAAGCTTTCTTT.

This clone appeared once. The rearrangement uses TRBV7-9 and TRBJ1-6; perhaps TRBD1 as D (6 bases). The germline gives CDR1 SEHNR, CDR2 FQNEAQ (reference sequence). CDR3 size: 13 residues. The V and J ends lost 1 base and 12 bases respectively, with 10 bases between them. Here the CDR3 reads CASSLEGGKPLHF. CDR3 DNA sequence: TGTGCCAGCAGCTTAGAGGGGGGGAAACCCCTCCACTTT.

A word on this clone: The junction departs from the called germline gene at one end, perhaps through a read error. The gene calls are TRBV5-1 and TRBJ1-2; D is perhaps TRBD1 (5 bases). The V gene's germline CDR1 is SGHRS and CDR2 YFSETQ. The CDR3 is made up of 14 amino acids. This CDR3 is CASSLSQGNYGYTF. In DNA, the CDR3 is TGTGCCAGCAGCTTGTCCCAGGGAAACTATGGCTACACCTTC. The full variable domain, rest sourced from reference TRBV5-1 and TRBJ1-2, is KAGVTQTPRYLIKTRGQQVTLSCSPISGHRSVSWYQQTPGQGLQFLFEYFSETQRNKGNFPGRFSGRQFSNSRSEMNVSTLELGDSALYLCASSLSQGNYGYTFGSGTRLTVV.

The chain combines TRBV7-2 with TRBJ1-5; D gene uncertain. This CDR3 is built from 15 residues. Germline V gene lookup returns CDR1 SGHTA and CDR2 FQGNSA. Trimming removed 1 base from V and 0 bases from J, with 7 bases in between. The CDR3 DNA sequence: TGTGCCAGCAGCTTAGGTCATAATAGCAATCAGCCCCAGCATTTT. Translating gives CASSLGHNSNQPQHF.

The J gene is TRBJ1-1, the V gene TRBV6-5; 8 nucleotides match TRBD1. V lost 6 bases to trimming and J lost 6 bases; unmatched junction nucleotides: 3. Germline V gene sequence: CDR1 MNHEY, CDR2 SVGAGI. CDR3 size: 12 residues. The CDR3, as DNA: TGTGCCAGCAGGCGGACAGGGTCTGAAGCTTTCTTT. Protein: CASRRTGSEAFF.

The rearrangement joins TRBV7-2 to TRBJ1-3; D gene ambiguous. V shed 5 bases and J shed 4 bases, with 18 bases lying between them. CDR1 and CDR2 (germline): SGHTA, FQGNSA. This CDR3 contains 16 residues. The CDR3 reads CASSPRAPRSGNTIYF. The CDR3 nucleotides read TGTGCCAGCAGCCCTAGGGCCCCAAGAAGCGGAAACACCATATATTTT.

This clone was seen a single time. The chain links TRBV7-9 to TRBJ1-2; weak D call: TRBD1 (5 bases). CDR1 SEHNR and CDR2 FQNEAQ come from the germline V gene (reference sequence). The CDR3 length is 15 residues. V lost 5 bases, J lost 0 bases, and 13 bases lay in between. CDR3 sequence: CASSLGTEANYGYTF. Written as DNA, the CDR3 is TGTGCCAGCAGCCTCGGGACTGAGGCTAACTATGGCTACACCTTC. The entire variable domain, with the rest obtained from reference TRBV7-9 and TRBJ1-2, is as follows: DTGVSQNPRHKITKRGQNVTFRCDPISEHNRLYWYRQTLGQGPEFLTYFQNEAQLEKSRLLSDRFSAERPKGSFSTLEIQRTEQGDSAMYLCASSLGTEANYGYTFGSGTRLTVV.

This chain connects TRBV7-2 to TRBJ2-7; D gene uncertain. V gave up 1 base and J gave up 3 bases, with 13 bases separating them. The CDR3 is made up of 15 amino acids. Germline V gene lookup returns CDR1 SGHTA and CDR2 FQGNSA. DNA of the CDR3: TGTGCCAGCAGCTTAGACCTAGTTCGAAGCTACGAGCAGTACTTC. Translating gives CASSLDLVRSYEQYF.

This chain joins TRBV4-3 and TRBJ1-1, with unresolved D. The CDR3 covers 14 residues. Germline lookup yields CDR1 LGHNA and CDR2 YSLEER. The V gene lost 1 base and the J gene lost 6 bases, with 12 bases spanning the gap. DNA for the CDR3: TGCGCCAGCAGCCAAGTCACGGACGGCGCTGAAGCTTTCTTT. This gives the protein CASSQVTDGAEAFF.